This record concerns one TCR beta chain sequence. Its matching antigen is unknown. This entry belongs to a study of cytomegalovirus exposure and HLA in healthy donors. General study points: In a later analysis, at a false discovery rate of 0.05, fewer than 20,000 TCR beta sequences were associated with HLA alleles. In a later analysis, TCR beta V- and J-gene trimming was associated with a missense DCLRE1C variant. There were around 160 TCR beta chains listed as cytomegalovirus-associated. Per published accounts, TCR beta sequences correctly predicted the HLA-A and HLA-B alleles of most subjects.

CDR1 and CDR2 (germline): MDHEN, SYDVKM. J lost 1 base, V lost 5 bases, and 9 bases had no gene match. This CDR3 spans 16 amino acids. The PCR contained 60 Vbeta and 13 Jbeta primers. Sequencing was performed with immunoSEQ multiplex PCR; in TCRdb, only in-frame clones are kept and a portion is missing. This sample has approximately 82,000 clones, with roughly 60% found just once. The rearrangement joins TRBV28 to TRBJ2-7; 9 bases align to TRBD1. This clonotype originated in a woman in her 30s in good health and CMV-seropositive. Sequenced input: PBMCs. As DNA, the CDR3 is TGTGCCAGCAGTCCGTACGGGACAGGGTCGTCCTACGAGCAGTACTTC. This encodes CASSPYGTGSSYEQYF.